Following are 28 T cell receptor beta chains from one sample sequenced in a study of vaccination and CD4 T cells after COVID-19 (dated 2022 in TCRdb). These receptors have no identified antigens. The sample's treatment or condition label, in plain terms: approximately 9-day PBMC culture with coronavirus spike peptide pools or control peptides (ViraFEST assay). The library was built by means of PCR. Sequenced on an Illumina iSeq 100. DNA from cultured CD4+ T cells was subjected to TCR sequencing with the Oncomine TCR Beta short-read assay at the Johns Hopkins FTIC core. Using fastp trimming at Q25 and MiXCR clonotype assembly, TCRdb reanalyzed the public sequencing data and kept in-frame beta chains. Rows are combined by CDR3 protein, so each entry shows the most common genes and DNA. The sample table contains more than 8,000 distinct CDR3 sequences; only one count was recorded for less than 85% of them. Around 10% of the sample lies in the top ten.

Sequences were obtained from CD4+ T cells from blood, cultured in vitro. These receptors all stem from a human donor who had recovered from COVID-19.

V is TRBV7-2 and J is TRBJ2-5; 7 bases agree with TRBD2. Looked up from germline, CDR1 is SGHTA and CDR2 is FQGNSA. The CDR3 runs 14 residues. Losses at the gene ends were 0 bases for V and 5 bases for J; bases not matched to a gene: 3. The CDR3 region has the DNA TGTGCCAGCAGCTTAGCGGGGGGAGGGGAGACCCAGTACTTC. The encoded protein is CASSLAGGGETQYF. Full variable domain (remainder filled in from reference TRBV7-2 and TRBJ2-5): GAGVSQSPSNKVTEKGKDVELRCDPISGHTALYWYRQSLGQGLEFLIYFQGNSAPDKSGLPSDRFSAERTGGSVSTLTIQRTQQEDSAVYLCASSLAGGGETQYFGPGTRLLVL.

This clonotype qualifies as medium-sized (0.01 to 0.1%). V gene TRBV4-3 combines with J gene TRBJ2-3; D may be TRBD2 (5 bases). The CDR3 consists of 18 residues. The germline gives CDR1 LGHNA, CDR2 YSLEER. V lost 0 bases to trimming and J lost 1 base, with 17 bases between them. The CDR3 protein is CASSQEVLSLARTDTQYF. The CDR3, as DNA: TGCGCCAGCAGCCAAGAGGTCCTATCGCTAGCCCGCACAGATACGCAGTATTTT.

J is TRBJ2-5 and V is TRBV20-1; 7 nucleotides match TRBD1. V lost 5 bases and J lost 1; bases outside the gene matches: 7. Germline-derived CDR1 and CDR2 are DFQATT and SNEGSKA (reference sequence). The CDR3 covers 14 residues. The CDR3 coding sequence is TGCAGTGCTGGGAACAGGGGTCTCCAAGAGACCCAGTACTTC. It yields the protein CSAGNRGLQETQYF.

The chain joins TRBV24-1 to TRBJ1-2; a weak D match, TRBD1 (5 bases). This CDR3 contains 13 residues. The germline CDR1 and CDR2 sequences are KGHDR and SFDVKD. Trimming left V 3 bases short and J 8 bases short, with 12 bases between. The CDR3 DNA is TGTGCCACCAGTGATCCGCCAGGGTGGGGCTACACCTTC. Translated, it gives CATSDPPGWGYTF.

CDR3 in amino acids: CASRDRGLSGNTIYF. The CDR3 DNA is TGTGCCAGCAGAGATAGGGGGCTATCTGGAAACACCATATATTTT. The chain links TRBV6-1 to TRBJ1-3; 7 nucleotides line up with TRBD1. V lost 6 bases and J lost 1; bases outside the gene matches: 6. The CDR3 runs to 15 residues. Germline V gives CDR1 MNHNS, CDR2 SASEGT.

The rearrangement joins TRBV6-1 to TRBJ1-6; no clear D. This CDR3 comprises 15 residues. In germline, CDR1 is MNHNS, CDR2 SASEGT. V was cut by 5 bases and J by 11 bases, with 19 bases left in between. The CDR3 nucleotides read TGTGCCAGCAGTATCTCTCCAACGTTAAGGGCACCCCTCCACTTT. Residues: CASSISPTLRAPLHF.

J is TRBJ2-5 and V is TRBV24-1, with D perhaps TRBD1 (6 bases). This CDR3 contains 15 residues. Deletions cut 5 bases from V and 2 bases from J, with 14 bases between. CDR1 and CDR2 (germline): KGHDR, SFDVKD. The CDR3 nucleotides read TGTGCCACCAGTGCCAGCTTACAGGGTCAAGAGACCCAGTACTTC. Its translation is CATSASLQGQETQYF.

The gene calls are TRBV7-8 and TRBJ1-2; TRBD1 might be the D (5 bases). The length of the CDR3 is 13 residues. V was cut by 5 bases and J by 4 bases, with 11 bases left in between. Germline V gene lookup returns CDR1 SGHVS and CDR2 FQNEAQ. CDR3 nucleotides: TGTGCCAGCAGCCTCACAGGCTCCTATGGCTACACCTTC. Amino acid sequence: CASSLTGSYGYTF.

The chain employs TRBV11-1 and TRBJ2-5; no definite D call. CDR1 SGHAT and CDR2 FQDESV come from the germline V gene (reference sequence). The CDR3 length is 15 residues. The germline V and J ends were trimmed by 1 base and 2 bases, with 11 bases remaining between them. CDR3 amino acids: CASSLGPGGQETQYF. The CDR3 bases are TGTGCCAGCAGCTTAGGTCCGGGCGGACAAGAGACCCAGTACTTC.

By share, this clonotype counts as medium-sized (0.01 to 0.1%). The rearrangement links TRBV20-1 to TRBJ1-4; the D gene is possibly TRBD1 (6 bases). The CDR3 length is 13 residues. From germline, CDR1 is DFQATT and CDR2 SNEGSKA (reference sequence). With 0 bases removed from V and 8 bases from J, the gap between germline ends came to 10 bases. The CDR3 here is CSARDRQGEKLFF. The CDR3 DNA follows: TGCAGTGCTAGAGATCGCCAGGGGGAAAAACTGTTTTTT.

The chain has TRBV4-3 and TRBJ2-3; TRBD2 matches 8 bases. The CDR3 sequence is 16 residues long. The junction had 7 bases not matched to a gene; V was cut back by 3 bases and J by 2 bases. CDR1 and CDR2 (germline): LGHNA, YSLEER. The CDR3 is CASSQPGGGVTDTQYF. The CDR3, as DNA: TGCGCCAGCAGCCAGCCGGGGGGGGGAGTCACAGATACGCAGTATTTT.

This chain connects TRBV20-1 to TRBJ1-6, with D maybe TRBD1 (5 bases). V lost 6 bases to trimming and J lost 7 bases, with 13 bases between them. Germline CDR1 is DFQATT and CDR2 is SNEGSKA (reference sequence). The CDR3 sequence is 13 residues long. In DNA form, the CDR3 reads TGCAGTGCCCGGGTCTCAGGGAATTCACCCCTCCACTTT. It yields the protein CSARVSGNSPLHF.

V is TRBV5-1 and J is TRBJ1-6; D not resolved. Looked up from germline, CDR1 is SGHRS and CDR2 is YFSETQ. The CDR3 is 13 amino acids. The germline V and J ends were trimmed by 7 bases and 7 bases, with 12 bases remaining between them. The CDR3 DNA is TGCGCCAGCGGTTCATCGGAAAATTCACCCCTCCACTTT. Translating gives CASGSSENSPLHF. The whole variable domain, remainder taken from reference TRBV5-1 and TRBJ1-6, is KAGVTQTPRYLIKTRGQQVTLSCSPISGHRSVSWYQQTPGQGLQFLFEYFSETQRNKGNFPGRFSGRQFSNSRSEMNVSTLELGDSALYLCASGSSENSPLHFGNGTRLTVT.

The chain carries TRBV20-1 and TRBJ1-5; D might be TRBD1 (6 bases). Between the trimmed V and J ends, which lost 5 bases and 4 bases, there was a span of 9 bases. Per the germline V gene, CDR1 is DFQATT and CDR2 is SNEGSKA (reference sequence). This CDR3 spans 12 amino acids. The CDR3 region is CSALQGNQPQHF. The CDR3 DNA follows: TGCAGTGCTTTACAGGGAAATCAGCCCCAGCATTTT.

The genes are TRBV20-1 and TRBJ1-2; TRBD1 might be the D (5 bases). Looked up from germline, CDR1 is DFQATT and CDR2 is SNEGSKA (reference sequence). This CDR3 is built from 15 residues. Trimming took off 1 base at V and 4 bases at J, with 16 bases between the two ends. CDR3 nucleotide sequence: TGCAGTGCTAGAGGGAACAGGCGGACACTCTATGGCTACACCTTC. Its translation: CSARGNRRTLYGYTF.

J is TRBJ2-7 and V is TRBV11-2; TRBD1 agrees at 7 bases. The CDR3 has 13 residues. The germline V gene has CDR1 SGHAT and CDR2 FQNNGV. V lost 5 bases to trimming and J lost 5 bases; unmatched junction nucleotides: 6. The CDR3 nucleotides read TGTGCCAGCAGCATACTACAGGGGAACGAGCAGTACTTC. Translation gives CASSILQGNEQYF.

The CDR3 protein is CATSREGTGGRTDTQYF. CDR3 sequence (DNA): TGTGCCACCAGCAGGGAAGGGACAGGGGGTAGAACAGATACGCAGTATTTT. The V call is TRBV15, the J call TRBJ2-3; TRBD1 matches 11 bases. J was trimmed by 3 bases and V by 3 bases; bases with no gene match: 8. Germline V CDR1 and CDR2: LNHNV, YYDKDF (reference sequence). The CDR3 contains 17 residues.

The rearrangement links TRBV30 to TRBJ1-2, with D possibly matching TRBD1 (5 bases). There are 12 residues in the CDR3. Per the germline V gene, CDR1 is GTSNPN and CDR2 is SVGIG (reference sequence). With 2 bases removed from V and 8 bases from J, the gap between germline ends came to 12 bases. The chain's CDR3 is CAWSRQGGGYTF. The CDR3 DNA follows: TGTGCCTGGAGTCGCCAGGGCGGAGGCTACACCTTC. The entire variable domain, with the rest obtained from reference TRBV30 and TRBJ1-2, is as follows: SQTIHQWPATLVQPVGSPLSLECTVEGTSNPNLYWYRQAAGRGLQLLFYSVGIGQISSEVPQNLSASRPQDRQFILSSKKLLLSDSGFYLCAWSRQGGGYTFGSGTRLTVV.

The chain couples TRBV27 to TRBJ1-1; D unresolved. The CDR3 is 18 residues long. CDR1 and CDR2 from the germline V gene are MNHEY and SMNVEV (reference sequence). The V end was cut by 0 bases, the J end by 5 bases, with 22 bases between. In DNA, the CDR3 is TGTGCCAGCAGTTTATCGAGACTCATGTTAGGACCTGGGACTGAAGCTTTCTTT. Translation gives CASSLSRLMLGPGTEAFF.

The chain is built from TRBV2 and TRBJ1-6; D is unclear. Deletions cut 4 bases from V and 4 bases from J, with 5 bases between. CDR1 is SNHLY and CDR2 is FYNNEI in the germline V gene. The CDR3 length is 13 residues. The CDR3 DNA follows: TGTGCCAGCAGTGGTGGTTATAATTCACCCCTCCACTTT. Amino acids: CASSGGYNSPLHF. Combining the CDR3 with reference TRBV2 and TRBJ1-6 gives the whole variable domain EPEVTQTPSHQVTQMGQEVILRCVPISNHLYFYWYRQILGQKVEFLVSFYNNEISEKSEIFDDQFSVERPDGSNFTLKIRSTKLEDSAMYFCASSGGYNSPLHFGNGTRLTVT.

Within the sample, this clonotype is medium-sized. The V call is TRBV15, the J call TRBJ1-1, with D possibly TRBD1 on 6 matching bases. The V gene lost 0 bases and the J gene lost 4 bases, with 12 bases spanning the gap. Germline CDR1 is LNHNV and CDR2 is YYDKDF (reference sequence). CDR3 length: 15 residues. The CDR3 loop is CATSRDLQGTTEAFF. The CDR3 DNA reads TGTGCCACCAGCAGAGATTTGCAGGGGACCACTGAAGCTTTCTTT.

The chain couples TRBV6-1 to TRBJ1-1, with D possibly being TRBD1 (5 bases). Germline CDR1 and CDR2: MNHNS and SASEGT. Trimming removed 8 bases from V and 11 bases from J, with 15 bases in between. The CDR3 spans 11 residues. DNA for the CDR3: TGTGCCAGCGTTGTGAGGGGTGGCGCTTTCTTT. The encoded protein is CASVVRGGAFF.

The DNA for the CDR3 is TGTGCCAGCAGTTACTCCCCTAATCAGCCCCAGCATTTT. Translated: CASSYSPNQPQHF. This chain uses TRBV6-5 with TRBJ1-5; D is uncertain. The CDR3 is made up of 13 amino acids. Germline CDR1 and CDR2: MNHEY and SVGAGI. V was clipped by 0 bases and J by 4 bases, with 4 bases between them.

The CDR3 nucleotides read TGCAGTGCTAGACCACAGGGCAATCAGCCCCAGCATTTT. Encoded protein: CSARPQGNQPQHF. The J gene is TRBJ1-5, the V gene TRBV20-1, with a tentative D call TRBD1 (5 bases). V gave up 2 bases and J gave up 2 bases, with 7 bases separating them. Germline CDR1 and CDR2: DFQATT and SNEGSKA (reference sequence). The CDR3 length is 13 residues.

This sequence joins TRBV27 and TRBJ1-4, with D maybe TRBD1 (6 bases). CDR3 size: 15 residues. The V end lost 4 bases, the J end lost 0 bases, and 9 bases lay between the germline ends. Per the germline V gene, CDR1 is MNHEY and CDR2 is SMNVEV (reference sequence). This CDR3 reads CASSSRQATNEKLFF. The CDR3 DNA reads as TGTGCCAGCAGTTCCAGACAGGCAACTAATGAAAAACTGTTTTTT.

The chain carries TRBV2 and TRBJ1-5; D remains unclear. The CDR3 length is 14 residues. The V end lost 4 bases, the J end lost 5 bases, and 12 bases lay between the germline ends. CDR1 is SNHLY, CDR2 FYNNEI, per germline. CDR3 sequence (DNA): TGTGCCAGCAGTGTCCTCCCCCCCGATCAGCCCCAGCATTTT. Protein sequence: CASSVLPPDQPQHF.

The rearrangement links TRBV4-3 to TRBJ1-5; TRBD1 agrees at 7 bases. Germline V gives CDR1 LGHNA, CDR2 YSLEER. This CDR3 contains 17 residues. V dropped 0 bases and J dropped 5; count of bases not matched to a gene: 10. The DNA for the CDR3 is TGCGCCAGCAGCCAAGATCCCAGGGGGGGTAGGGATCAGCCCCAGCATTTT. This codes for CASSQDPRGGRDQPQHF.

About this clonotype: A much more abundant neighbour one base away suggests this may be a read error. The V gene is TRBV20-1, the J gene TRBJ2-1; D gene ambiguous. V lost 0 bases, J lost 12 bases, and 15 bases lay in between. Germline loops: CDR1 DFQATT, CDR2 SNEGSKA (reference sequence). The CDR3 extends over 13 amino acids. The CDR3 nucleotides read TGCAGTGCTAGAGATATGGGTCGGGCTGGGCAGTTCTTC. The encoded protein is CSARDMGRAGQFF.